This T cell receptor beta chain was captured by sequencing in a study of immune heterogeneity within non-small cell lung tumors. Bulk tumor gDNA, 450 to 600 ng per sample, served as the TCR template. Doctors removed several biopsies from each primary tumor during surgery, keeping them far apart. The patients were newly diagnosed with non-small cell lung cancer, had not been treated, and had curative surgery. It was with 32 V and 13 J primers that multiplex PCR amplified TCR beta CDR3. TCRdb re-called the multiplex PCR reads through MiXCR, storing one row per CDR3 protein. The data show about 22,000 distinct CDR3 sequences, with 27% seen just once and 3.5% to 4.5% held by the top ten. This clonotype was detected a few times. The receptor was isolated from a man aged 40-55 years with non-small cell lung cancer. Sequenced input: lung tumor tissue.

In DNA, the CDR3 is TGTGCCAGCAGCAGACTTATACTGGGACAGGGCGGTGGCTACACCTTC. Translated: CASSRLILGQGGGYTF. V is TRBV9 and J is TRBJ1-2; 9 bases are shared with TRBD1. The CDR3 totals 16 residues. J gave up 7 bases and V 4 bases, and 14 bases lay outside the gene matches. The germline V gene has CDR1 SGDLS and CDR2 YYNGEE. The whole variable domain, remainder taken from reference TRBV9 and TRBJ1-2, is DSGVTQTPKHLITATGQRVTLRCSPRSGDLSVYWYQQSLDQGLQFLIQYYNGEERAKGNILERFSAQQFPDLHSELNLSSLELGDSALYFCASSRLILGQGGGYTFGSGTRLTVV.